The 30 T cell receptor beta chains below were found in one sample sequenced in a study of blood T cell repertoires in COVID-19 (dated by TCRdb to about 2020). Library method: the immunoSEQ multiplex PCR assay. TCRdb re-hosts the immuneACCESS table, in-frame sequences only. Its copies lack some clones; in the studies checked, an unresolved V gene accounts for under half of them, and the cause for the rest is not known. This sample gives roughly 250,000 clones in total; under 90% of them show up just once. The ten biggest clones cover around 2.9% of the sample. The sequenced material came from peripheral blood. The receptors were gathered from a woman between 55 and 75 years old with active or convalescent COVID-19.

V usage is TRBV5-5 and J usage is TRBJ1-4; D unclear. Trimming took off 1 base at V and 8 bases at J, with 9 bases between the two ends. The CDR3 covers 13 residues. CDR1 and CDR2 (germline): SGHKS, YYEKEE (reference sequence). The CDR3 sequence is CASSLQPGEKLFF. The DNA for the CDR3 is TGTGCCAGCAGCTTGCAGCCGGGGGAAAAACTGTTTTTT.

This chain joins TRBV5-6 and TRBJ1-5; possible D gene TRBD1, 5 bases. With 0 bases removed from V and 5 bases from J, the gap between germline ends came to 9 bases. In germline, CDR1 is SGHDT, CDR2 YYEEEE. The CDR3 is 14 residues long. The CDR3 loop reads CASSLGRGYQPQHF. For the CDR3, the DNA is TGTGCCAGCAGCTTGGGACGGGGGTATCAGCCCCAGCATTTT.

The V and J genes are TRBV7-9 and TRBJ1-6; 7 bases line up with TRBD1. The germline V gene encodes CDR1 SEHNR and CDR2 FQNEAQ (reference sequence). The CDR3 has 15 amino acids. V gave up 6 bases and J gave up 0 bases; unmatched junction bases: 2. CDR3 in DNA: TGTGCCAGCAGGGGGACAGACTCCTATAATTCACCCCTCCACTTT. Protein product: CASRGTDSYNSPLHF.

The chain has TRBV5-4 and TRBJ2-7; 7 nucleotides line up with TRBD2. Germline V gene sequence: CDR1 SGHNT, CDR2 YYREEE (reference sequence). V was clipped by 3 bases and J by 4 bases; unmatched bases: 13. CDR3 size: 16 residues. The DNA of the CDR3 is TGTGCCAGCAGCTGGGAGCGGGGCAAGGCGAGGTACGAGCAGTACTTC. This sequence encodes CASSWERGKARYEQYF.

The J gene is TRBJ2-2, the V gene TRBV9, with 7 bases that match TRBD1. The V segment lost 0 bases and the J segment 4 bases; nucleotides outside the gene matches: 9. This CDR3 has 17 residues. Germline V lookup: CDR1 SGDLS, CDR2 YYNGEE. CDR3 bases: TGTGCCAGCAGCGTAGCTACGGCAGGGGGTAGCACCGGGGAGCTGTTTTTT. It encodes CASSVATAGGSTGELFF.

V and J are TRBV7-6 and TRBJ2-3; 7 positions agree with TRBD2. The CDR3 is 15 amino acids. Looked up from germline, CDR1 is SGHVS and CDR2 is FNYEAQ. V was pared by 5 bases and J by 3 bases, with 8 bases of the junction left unmatched. The CDR3 sequence is CASSRPGLNTDTQYF. CDR3 DNA sequence: TGTGCCAGCAGCCGCCCGGGACTAAATACAGATACGCAGTATTTT.

This sequence joins TRBV7-2 and TRBJ1-1; weak D call: TRBD1 (6 bases). V gave up 1 base and J gave up 4 bases, with 13 bases separating them. Germline V gives CDR1 SGHTA, CDR2 FQGNSA. This CDR3 is 15 amino acids long. Here the CDR3 DNA reads TGTGCCAGCAGCTTAGTGGCAGGGGAGAGCACTGAAGCTTTCTTT. It codes for CASSLVAGESTEAFF.

This clone has more than one count but fewer than ten. The CDR3 is CATSYDRAGTEAFF. DNA for the CDR3: TGTGCCACCAGTTATGACAGGGCTGGCACTGAAGCTTTCTTT. This rearrangement joins TRBV24-1 to TRBJ1-1; the match to TRBD1 covers 7 bases. CDR1 and CDR2 from the germline V gene are KGHDR and SFDVKD. CDR3 size: 14 residues. The V and J ends lost 6 bases and 4 bases, in that order; junction bases with no gene match: 7.

The chain employs TRBV2 and TRBJ2-1, with TRBD1 matching 7 bases. The V gene's germline CDR1 is SNHLY and CDR2 FYNNEI. This CDR3 spans 16 amino acids. V gave up 5 bases and J gave up 0 bases; unmatched junction bases: 7. Here the CDR3 DNA reads TGTGCCAGCAGTCTAAAACAGGGGAGCTCCTACAATGAGCAGTTCTTC. Its protein is CASSLKQGSSYNEQFF.

V gene TRBV28 combines with J gene TRBJ2-5; no reliable D call. The ends were cut back, 1 base at V and 1 base at J, with 19 bases in the middle. Germline loops: CDR1 MDHEN, CDR2 SYDVKM. This CDR3 region has 18 residues. CDR3 in amino acids: CASSLFSWQAISQETQYF. The CDR3 DNA reads as TGTGCCAGCAGTTTATTTTCCTGGCAGGCGATCAGCCAAGAGACCCAGTACTTC.

The CDR3 reads CASSPLAGSYNEQFF. The CDR3 coding sequence is TGTGCCAGCAGCCCACTGGCGGGGAGCTACAATGAGCAGTTCTTC. V and J are TRBV7-8 and TRBJ2-1, with a possible D match to TRBD2 (6 bases). V lost 5 bases and J lost 3, with 14 bases in between. CDR1 is SGHVS and CDR2 is FQNEAQ in the germline V gene. There are 15 residues in the CDR3.

The chain uses TRBV28 and TRBJ1-2; D is uncertain. This CDR3 comprises 12 residues. CDR1 is MDHEN, CDR2 SYDVKM, per germline. V dropped 2 bases and J dropped 4 bases, with 5 bases sitting between them. The CDR3 here is CASSLEFYGYTF. The CDR3 DNA is TGTGCCAGCAGTTTAGAGTTCTATGGCTACACCTTC.

The chain recombines TRBV27 with TRBJ1-2; TRBD1 aligns across 10 bases. Germline V CDR1 and CDR2: MNHEY, SMNVEV (reference sequence). This CDR3 has 17 amino acids. With V trimmed by 7 bases and J by 8 bases, 19 bases remained unmatched. The CDR3: CASKPSGTGAYGIGYTF. The CDR3 DNA sequence: TGTGCCAGCAAACCCTCCGGGACAGGGGCTTATGGAATCGGCTACACCTTC.

The chain has TRBV6-4 and TRBJ2-1, with 8 positions matching TRBD1. V trimming: 3 bases; J trimming: 5 bases; junction bases outside the gene matches: 6. This CDR3 has 15 amino acids. Per germline, CDR1 MRHNA and CDR2 SNTAGT. CDR3 sequence: CASSDPGTGDNEQFF. The CDR3 DNA reads as TGTGCCAGCAGTGATCCCGGGACAGGAGACAATGAGCAGTTCTTC.

In DNA form, the CDR3 reads TGTGCCAGCAGTGCCACACAAAACACTGAAGCTTTCTTT. Translating gives CASSATQNTEAFF. J is TRBJ1-1 and V is TRBV9, with D hard to call. The CDR3 totals 13 residues. CDR1 SGDLS and CDR2 YYNGEE come from the germline V gene. V lost 5 bases to trimming and J lost 2 bases, with 10 bases between them.

This sequence joins TRBV2 and TRBJ2-5, with D perhaps matching TRBD2 (6 bases). The length of the CDR3 is 15 residues. The V gene lost 3 bases and the J gene lost 0 bases, with 11 bases spanning the gap. In germline, CDR1 is SNHLY, CDR2 FYNNEI. The CDR3 DNA sequence: TGTGCCAGCAGTGATGCCAGCGGGTACCAAGAGACCCAGTACTTC. Translated: CASSDASGYQETQYF. The full variable domain, completed using reference TRBV2 and TRBJ2-5, is EPEVTQTPSHQVTQMGQEVILRCVPISNHLYFYWYRQILGQKVEFLVSFYNNEISEKSEIFDDQFSVERPDGSNFTLKIRSTKLEDSAMYFCASSDASGYQETQYFGPGTRLLVL.

V is TRBV7-9 and J is TRBJ1-1; 8 nucleotides align to TRBD1. Trimming at V came to 4 bases and at J to 4 bases, leaving 8 bases not matched to a gene. The CDR3 consists of 15 residues. CDR1 and CDR2 from the germline V gene are SEHNR and FQNEAQ (reference sequence). The DNA of the CDR3 is TGTGCCAGCAGCTCTAGGGAGACAGGGGTCACTGAAGCTTTCTTT. This sequence encodes CASSSRETGVTEAFF.

This sequence joins TRBV6-5 and TRBJ1-1; the D is unclear. Germline V CDR1 and CDR2: MNHEY, SVGAGI. The length of the CDR3 is 16 residues. V was clipped by 3 bases and J by 3 bases, with 17 bases between them. CDR3 DNA: TGTGCCAGCAGTTATGGGCAGGCAGTTAGACACACTGAAGCTTTCTTT. Protein: CASSYGQAVRHTEAFF.

This rearrangement joins TRBV12-3 or TRBV12-4 to TRBJ1-6; D not certain. Deletions cut 5 bases from V and 9 bases from J, with 8 bases between. The CDR3 spans 12 residues. The CDR3 DNA follows: TGTGCCAGCAGTGAGGGTTCTTCACCCCTCCACTTT. Encoded protein: CASSEGSSPLHF.

V and J are TRBV5-5 and TRBJ2-4; D perhaps matches TRBD2 (5 bases). The V and J ends lost 0 bases and 0 bases respectively, with 10 bases between them. The CDR3 spans 16 residues. Germline CDR1 is SGHKS and CDR2 is YYEKEE (reference sequence). CDR3 sequence (DNA): TGTGCCAGCAGCTTGGGGGTTGGACTAGCCAAAAACATTCAGTACTTC. It specifies CASSLGVGLAKNIQYF. The entire variable domain, with the rest obtained from reference TRBV5-5 and TRBJ2-4, is as follows: DAGVTQSPTHLIKTRGQQVTLRCSPISGHKSVSWYQQVLGQGPQFIFQYYEKEERGRGNFPDRFSARQFPNYSSELNVNALLLGDSALYLCASSLGVGLAKNIQYFGAGTRLSVL.

This CDR3 is CASSVGRLAGDNEQFF. The CDR3 DNA reads as TGTGCCAGCAGCGTAGGGCGACTAGCGGGGGACAATGAGCAGTTCTTC. This chain joins TRBV9 and TRBJ2-1; 12 bases are shared with TRBD2. CDR1 and CDR2 (germline): SGDLS, YYNGEE. The CDR3 consists of 16 residues. The ends lost 0 bases at V and 5 bases at J; junction bases unmatched: 3.

This clone was observed a few times. The chain joins TRBV4-3 to TRBJ1-1, with 10 bases aligning to TRBD1. Germline V gene lookup returns CDR1 LGHNA and CDR2 YSLEER. CDR3 length equals 17 residues. J gave up 4 bases and V 0 bases, and 8 bases lay outside the gene matches. CDR3 loop: CASSQELLGQGLTEAFF. The CDR3 DNA sequence: TGCGCCAGCAGCCAAGAATTGCTGGGACAGGGGCTCACTGAAGCTTTCTTT.

V usage is TRBV19 and J usage is TRBJ1-2, with 12 bases lining up with TRBD1. With 6 bases clipped from V and 8 bases from J, the junction kept 10 bases outside the gene matches. This CDR3 has 15 residues. CDR1 and CDR2 from the germline V gene are LNHDA and SQIVND (reference sequence). In DNA form, the CDR3 reads TGTGCCAGTAGAAGTCTCCGGGACAGGGGGCAAGGCTACACCTTC. Translating it yields CASRSLRDRGQGYTF.

This clone was counted only a few times. The chain uses TRBV2 and TRBJ1-4; tentative D call: TRBD1 (6 bases). With 0 bases removed from V and 2 bases from J, the gap between germline ends came to 7 bases. This CDR3 region has 15 residues. From germline, CDR1 is SNHLY and CDR2 FYNNEI. For the CDR3, the DNA is TGTGCCAGCAGTGAAGCGCAGGGGACTAATGAAAAACTGTTTTTT. This translates into CASSEAQGTNEKLFF.

V usage is TRBV10-2 and J usage is TRBJ2-7, with D possibly TRBD2 on 6 matching bases. CDR3 length equals 13 residues. The V end was cut by 2 bases, the J end by 7 bases, with 12 bases between. Germline assignment: CDR1 WSHSY and CDR2 SAAADI. CDR3 protein: CASSEGDSGEQYF. The CDR3 nucleotides read TGCGCCAGCAGTGAGGGGGACTCCGGGGAGCAGTACTTC.

The rearrangement joins TRBV7-7 to TRBJ2-5; TRBD2 is a possible D gene (5 bases). The CDR3 spans 15 residues. V shed 8 bases and J shed 0 bases, with 16 bases lying between them. Looked up from germline, CDR1 is SSHAT and CDR2 is FNYEAQ (reference sequence). The CDR3 is CASSPGRRYQETQYF. Here the CDR3 DNA reads TGTGCCAGCTCCCCCGGCAGGAGGTACCAAGAGACCCAGTACTTC.

This clone was found a few times. The CDR3 DNA sequence: TGTGCCAGCAGTGCCAGTCTCTTCACCTCCGAAGAGACCCAGTACTTC. Translation gives CASSASLFTSEETQYF. V and J are TRBV25-1 and TRBJ2-5; D gene uncertain. Per the germline V gene, CDR1 is MGHDK and CDR2 is SYGVNS. V gave up 4 bases and J gave up 3 bases, with 18 bases separating them. CDR3 length equals 16 residues.

V gene TRBV4-2 combines with J gene TRBJ2-3; TRBD2 agrees at 14 bases. Germline V lookup: CDR1 LGHNA, CDR2 YNFKEQ. V shed 3 bases, J shed 1 base, and the junction held 3 bases outside the gene matches. The length of the CDR3 is 17 residues. As DNA, the CDR3 is TGTGCCAGCAGCCAGGAGACTAGCGGGGGGGGCACAGATACGCAGTATTTT. This gives the protein CASSQETSGGGTDTQYF.

This clone has a handful of counts. The J gene is TRBJ2-2, the V gene TRBV2; 7 positions agree with TRBD1. The CDR3 totals 14 residues. The germline V gene encodes CDR1 SNHLY and CDR2 FYNNEI. With V trimmed by 10 bases and J by 1 base, 6 bases remained unmatched. DNA for the CDR3: TGTGCCATAGCCGGACAGGAGAACACCGGGGAGCTGTTTTTT. The encoded protein is CAIAGQENTGELFF. The full variable domain, completed using reference TRBV2 and TRBJ2-2, is EPEVTQTPSHQVTQMGQEVILRCVPISNHLYFYWYRQILGQKVEFLVSFYNNEISEKSEIFDDQFSVERPDGSNFTLKIRSTKLEDSAMYFCAIAGQENTGELFFGEGSRLTVL.

The chain is built from TRBV5-1 and TRBJ2-1; the match to TRBD2 covers 8 bases. Germline trimming cut 3 bases from V and 3 bases from J; bases unmatched to any gene: 8. CDR1 SGHRS and CDR2 YFSETQ come from the germline V gene. The CDR3 has 16 residues. This CDR3 is CASSSSAGDYYNEQFF. The CDR3 region has the DNA TGCGCCAGCAGCTCCTCAGCGGGGGATTACTACAATGAGCAGTTCTTC.